Each of the 15 T cell receptor beta chains below was sequenced from the same sample in a study of T cell changes during pregnancy in multiple sclerosis. Profiled with immunoSEQ multiplex PCR; TCRdb holds only in-frame clones, not every one. The table has fewer than 85,000 clones, approximately 92% seen once. The material sequenced was peripheral blood, taken in the second trimester of pregnancy. Every receptor here comes from a female donor with multiple sclerosis, enrolled in a pregnancy study.

The chain joins TRBV27 to TRBJ2-7, with 8 bases aligning to TRBD2. J was trimmed by 3 bases and V by 8 bases; bases with no gene match: 9. The CDR3 covers 14 residues. Germline V gene sequence: CDR1 MNHEY, CDR2 SMNVEV (reference sequence). CDR3 bases: TGTGCCAGCTCGATGGGACTAGATCACTACGAGCAGTACTTC. This translates into CASSMGLDHYEQYF.

This clone was detected only once. The V call is TRBV29-1, the J call TRBJ1-3, with 7 bases matching TRBD1. Germline loops: CDR1 SQVTM, CDR2 ANQGSEA. The V segment lost 6 bases and the J segment 0 bases; nucleotides outside the gene matches: 5. This CDR3 spans 14 amino acids. CDR3 DNA sequence: TGCAGCGTCTCAGGGGGTTCCTCTGGAAACACCATATATTTT. Protein: CSVSGGSSGNTIYF.

The rearrangement links TRBV28 to TRBJ1-2; D possibly corresponds to TRBD1 (6 bases). This CDR3 has 14 amino acids. Germline loops: CDR1 MDHEN, CDR2 SYDVKM. V was cut by 6 bases and J by 3 bases, with 14 bases left in between. CDR3 nucleotides: TGTGCCAGCAGCGACCGGGACACCTACTATGGCTACACCTTC. Translated, it gives CASSDRDTYYGYTF.

The chain joins TRBV28 to TRBJ2-5; D is perhaps TRBD2 (6 bases). Trimming left V 3 bases short and J 0 bases short, with 11 bases between. This CDR3 region has 15 residues. Germline V gene data show CDR1 as MDHEN and CDR2 as SYDVKM. The CDR3 nucleotides are TGTGCCAGCAGTTTGGGTGGGAGGTACCAAGAGACCCAGTACTTC. Amino acid sequence: CASSLGGRYQETQYF.

V is TRBV2 and J is TRBJ1-6; no definite D call. V shed 6 bases and J shed 6 bases, with 9 bases lying between them. Germline V lookup: CDR1 SNHLY, CDR2 FYNNEI. The CDR3 covers 13 residues. The chain's CDR3 is CASRRERNSPLHF. CDR3 nucleotides: TGTGCCAGCAGGAGGGAACGTAATTCACCCCTCCACTTT.

The CDR3 region is CASKRESYNEQFF. CDR3 DNA sequence: TGCGCCAGCAAGCGGGAGTCCTACAATGAGCAGTTCTTC. The genes are TRBV5-1 and TRBJ2-1, with 8 bases matching TRBD2. The V gene's germline CDR1 is SGHRS and CDR2 YFSETQ. CDR3 length: 13 residues. J lost 1 base, V lost 6 bases, and 0 bases had no gene match. Looking up the rest from reference TRBV5-1 and TRBJ2-1 gives the full variable domain: KAGVTQTPRYLIKTRGQQVTLSCSPISGHRSVSWYQQTPGQGLQFLFEYFSETQRNKGNFPGRFSGRQFSNSRSEMNVSTLELGDSALYLCASKRESYNEQFFGPGTRLTVL.

The V and J genes are TRBV19 and TRBJ1-3; TRBD1 aligns across 7 bases. The germline V gene has CDR1 LNHDA and CDR2 SQIVND (reference sequence). This CDR3 has 14 residues. Trimming cost V 6 bases and J 5 bases; bases outside gene matches: 7. In DNA, the CDR3 is TGTGCCAGTAGAACCGACAGGGCCAGAAACACCATATATTTT. Residues: CASRTDRARNTIYF.

The V and J genes are TRBV25-1 and TRBJ1-2; TRBD1 might be the D (6 bases). Trimming pared 2 bases from V and 5 bases from J, leaving 12 bases between. The CDR3 consists of 14 residues. Germline values: CDR1 MGHDK, CDR2 SYGVNS. The CDR3 DNA follows: TGTGCCAGCAGTGAAGGGGACATACCTTATGGCTACACCTTC. It is translated as CASSEGDIPYGYTF.

In DNA, the CDR3 is TGTGCCAGCAGCACCGGGGGGGGGCGCAGCTACGAGCAGTACTTC. Translating it yields CASSTGGGRSYEQYF. The J gene is TRBJ2-7, the V gene TRBV7-9; TRBD2 matches 8 bases. In germline, CDR1 is SEHNR, CDR2 FQNEAQ (reference sequence). V shed 5 bases and J 3 bases; nucleotides not matched to a gene: 9. The CDR3 is 15 amino acids.

The chain couples TRBV30 to TRBJ1-4; 7 bases align to TRBD1. Germline V CDR1 and CDR2: GTSNPN, SVGIG (reference sequence). J lost 8 bases, V lost 0 bases, and 3 bases had no gene match. This CDR3 has 13 residues. This CDR3 reads CAWSVSDREKLFF. The CDR3 region has the DNA TGTGCCTGGAGTGTATCGGACAGGGAAAAACTGTTTTTT.

The chain carries TRBV6-5 and TRBJ2-4; D is perhaps TRBD1 (6 bases). CDR3 length equals 15 residues. V was trimmed by 4 bases and J by 0 bases, leaving 10 bases between them. Germline V gives CDR1 MNHEY, CDR2 SVGAGI. The CDR3 DNA follows: TGTGCCAGCAGTTTCGACAGGCTAGCCAAAAACATTCAGTACTTC. Translating it yields CASSFDRLAKNIQYF.

This clone was picked up one time. The DNA of the CDR3 is TGTGCCAGCAGTCCGGACTGGACAGGATCCCAAGAGACCCAGTACTTC. The encoded protein is CASSPDWTGSQETQYF. This chain connects TRBV27 to TRBJ2-5, with 7 nucleotides matching TRBD1. Germline V gene lookup returns CDR1 MNHEY and CDR2 SMNVEV (reference sequence). CDR3 length: 16 residues. The V segment lost 5 bases and the J segment 1 base; nucleotides outside the gene matches: 10.

This sequence joins TRBV19 and TRBJ2-2; D may be TRBD2 (5 bases). This CDR3 has 15 residues. Germline CDR1 is LNHDA and CDR2 is SQIVND (reference sequence). Trimming cost V 3 bases and J 1 base, with 9 bases left between them. CDR3 nucleotide sequence: TGTGCCAGTAGTATGTTCGGACTGAACACCGGGGAGCTGTTTTTT. Translation gives CASSMFGLNTGELFF.

This chain links TRBV6-4 with TRBJ2-2; 10 nucleotides agree with TRBD2. The CDR3 spans 15 residues. The trim removed 6 bases at V and 6 bases at J, leaving 7 bases unmatched. Germline CDR1 is MRHNA and CDR2 is SNTAGT. The CDR3 DNA follows: TGTGCCAGCAGCCCTCTAGCGGGAGCTTCCGGGGAGCTGTTTTTT. It translates to CASSPLAGASGELFF.

The chain joins TRBV9 to TRBJ2-6; D perhaps matches TRBD2 (5 bases). The CDR3 has 16 amino acids. Germline V gives CDR1 SGDLS, CDR2 YYNGEE. V lost 3 bases, J lost 0 bases, and 10 bases lay in between. The CDR3 DNA reads TGTGCCAGCAGCGGGCGGGCCCTCTCTGGGGCCAACGTCCTGACTTTC. Translation: CASSGRALSGANVLTF.